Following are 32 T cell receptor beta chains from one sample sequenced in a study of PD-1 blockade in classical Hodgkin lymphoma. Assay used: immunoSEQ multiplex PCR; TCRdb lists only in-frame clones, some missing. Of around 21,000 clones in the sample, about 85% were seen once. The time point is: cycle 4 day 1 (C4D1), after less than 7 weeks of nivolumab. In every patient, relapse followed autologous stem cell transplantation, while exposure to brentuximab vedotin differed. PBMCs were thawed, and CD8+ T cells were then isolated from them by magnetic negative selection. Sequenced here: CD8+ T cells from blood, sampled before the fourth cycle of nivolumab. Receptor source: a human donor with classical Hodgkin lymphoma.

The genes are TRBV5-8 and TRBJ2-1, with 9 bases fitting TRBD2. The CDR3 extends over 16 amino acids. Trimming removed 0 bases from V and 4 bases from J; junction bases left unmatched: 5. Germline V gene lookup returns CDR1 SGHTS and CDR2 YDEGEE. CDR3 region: CASSLAAGGPYNEQFF. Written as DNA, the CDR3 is TGTGCCAGCAGCTTGGCGGCGGGAGGGCCTTACAATGAGCAGTTCTTC.

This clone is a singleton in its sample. Here the CDR3 reads CASSPADTEAFF. As DNA, the CDR3 is TGTGCCAGCAGCCCAGCCGACACTGAAGCTTTCTTT. The chain has TRBV28 and TRBJ1-1; D remains ambiguous. The ends were cut back, 6 bases at V and 3 bases at J, with 8 bases in the middle. From germline, CDR1 is MDHEN and CDR2 SYDVKM. This CDR3 spans 12 amino acids.

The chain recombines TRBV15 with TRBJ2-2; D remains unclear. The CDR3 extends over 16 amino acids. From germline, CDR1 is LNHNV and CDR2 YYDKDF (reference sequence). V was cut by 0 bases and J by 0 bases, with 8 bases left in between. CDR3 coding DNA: TGTGCCACCAGCAGAGATAGACATTCGAACACCGGGGAGCTGTTTTTT. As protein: CATSRDRHSNTGELFF.

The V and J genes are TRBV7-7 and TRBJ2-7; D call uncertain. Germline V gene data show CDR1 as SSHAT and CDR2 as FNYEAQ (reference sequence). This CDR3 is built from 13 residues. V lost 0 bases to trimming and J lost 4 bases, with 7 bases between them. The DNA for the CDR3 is TGTGCCAGCAGCTTAGCGGAAGATTACGAGCAGTACTTC. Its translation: CASSLAEDYEQYF. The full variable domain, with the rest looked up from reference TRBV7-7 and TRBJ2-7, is GAGVSQSPRYKVTKRGQDVTLRCDPISSHATLYWYQQALGQGPEFLTYFNYEAQPDKSGLPSDRFSAERPEGSISTLTIQRTEQRDSAMYRCASSLAEDYEQYFGPGTRLTVT.

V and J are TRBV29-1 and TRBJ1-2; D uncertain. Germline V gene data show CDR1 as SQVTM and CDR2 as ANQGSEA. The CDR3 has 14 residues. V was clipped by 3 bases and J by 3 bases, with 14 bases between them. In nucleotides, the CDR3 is TGCAGCGTTGAGCCGGGAGCGCCCTACTATGGCTACACCTTC. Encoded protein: CSVEPGAPYYGYTF.

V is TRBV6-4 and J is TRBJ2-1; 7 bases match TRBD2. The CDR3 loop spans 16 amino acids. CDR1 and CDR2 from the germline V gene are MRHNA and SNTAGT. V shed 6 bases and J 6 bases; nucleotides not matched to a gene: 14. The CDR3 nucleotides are TGTGCCAGCAGACCGAATGTTCGGACTAGTCCCAATGAGCAGTTCTTC. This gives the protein CASRPNVRTSPNEQFF.

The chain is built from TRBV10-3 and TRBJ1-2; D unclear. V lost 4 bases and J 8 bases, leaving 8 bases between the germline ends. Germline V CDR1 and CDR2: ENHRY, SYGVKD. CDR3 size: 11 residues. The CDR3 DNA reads TGTGCCATCAGTGCCCAGAAAGGCTACACCTTC. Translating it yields CAISAQKGYTF.

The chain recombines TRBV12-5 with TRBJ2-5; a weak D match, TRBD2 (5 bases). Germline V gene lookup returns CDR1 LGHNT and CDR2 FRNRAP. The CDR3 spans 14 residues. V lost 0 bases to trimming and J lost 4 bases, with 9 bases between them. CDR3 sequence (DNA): TGTGCTAGTGGTTTGGTACTTGAGGGAGAGACCCAGTACTTC. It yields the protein CASGLVLEGETQYF. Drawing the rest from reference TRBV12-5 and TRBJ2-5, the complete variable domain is DARVTQTPRHKVTEMGQEVTMRCQPILGHNTVFWYRQTMMQGLELLAYFRNRAPLDDSGMPKDRFSAEMPDATLATLKIQPSEPRDSAVYFCASGLVLEGETQYFGPGTRLLVL.

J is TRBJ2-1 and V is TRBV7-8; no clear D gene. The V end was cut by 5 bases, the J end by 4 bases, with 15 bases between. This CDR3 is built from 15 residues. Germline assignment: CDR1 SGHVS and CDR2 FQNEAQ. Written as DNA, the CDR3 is TGTGCCAGCAGCCCAGGTCGGGCTATTTACAATGAGCAGTTCTTC. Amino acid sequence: CASSPGRAIYNEQFF.

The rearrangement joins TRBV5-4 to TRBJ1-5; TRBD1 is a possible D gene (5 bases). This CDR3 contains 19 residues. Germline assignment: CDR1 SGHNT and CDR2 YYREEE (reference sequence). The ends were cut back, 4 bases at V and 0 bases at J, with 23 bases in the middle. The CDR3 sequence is CASSTTGPLTEHSNQPQHF. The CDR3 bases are TGTGCCAGCAGCACAACAGGTCCCCTCACAGAACATAGCAATCAGCCCCAGCATTTT.

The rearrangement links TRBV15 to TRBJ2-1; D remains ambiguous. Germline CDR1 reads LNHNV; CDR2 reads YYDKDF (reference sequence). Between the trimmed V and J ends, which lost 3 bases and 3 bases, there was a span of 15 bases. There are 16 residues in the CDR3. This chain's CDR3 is CATSRGSTRIYNEQFF. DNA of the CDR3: TGTGCCACCAGCAGGGGTTCGACTCGTATCTACAATGAGCAGTTCTTC.

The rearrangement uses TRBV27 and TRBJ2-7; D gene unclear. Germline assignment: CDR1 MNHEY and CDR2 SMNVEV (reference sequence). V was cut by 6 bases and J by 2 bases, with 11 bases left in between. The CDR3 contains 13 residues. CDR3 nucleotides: TGTGCCAGCAGGCCCCGGACGACCTACGAGCAGTACTTC. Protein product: CASRPRTTYEQYF.

CDR3 amino acids: CASSAPGPAYEQYF. The DNA for the CDR3 is TGCGCCAGCAGCGCACCGGGACCAGCCTACGAGCAGTACTTC. V usage is TRBV4-1 and J usage is TRBJ2-7; D tentatively reads TRBD1 or TRBD2 (5 bases each). This CDR3 is 14 amino acids long. Germline CDR1 reads MGHRA; CDR2 reads YSYEKL. V was trimmed by 5 bases and J by 2 bases, leaving 13 bases between them.

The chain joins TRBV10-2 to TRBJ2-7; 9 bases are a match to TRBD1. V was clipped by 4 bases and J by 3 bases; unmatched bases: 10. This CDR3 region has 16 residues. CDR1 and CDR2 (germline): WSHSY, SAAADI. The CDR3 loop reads CASSASPGQGLYEQYF. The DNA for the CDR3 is TGCGCCAGCAGTGCCAGTCCGGGACAGGGCCTCTACGAGCAGTACTTC.

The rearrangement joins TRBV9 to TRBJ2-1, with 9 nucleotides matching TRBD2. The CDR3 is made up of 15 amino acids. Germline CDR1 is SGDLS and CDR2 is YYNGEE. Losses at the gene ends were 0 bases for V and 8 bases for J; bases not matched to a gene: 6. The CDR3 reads CASSVGSGSRDEQFF. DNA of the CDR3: TGTGCCAGCAGCGTAGGTAGCGGGAGTAGGGATGAGCAGTTCTTC.

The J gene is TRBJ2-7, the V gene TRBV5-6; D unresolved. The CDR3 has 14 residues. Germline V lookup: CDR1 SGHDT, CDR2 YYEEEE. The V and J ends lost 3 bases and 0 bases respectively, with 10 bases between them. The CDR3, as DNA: TGTGCCAGCAGCTCCCTAACGACCTCCTACGAGCAGTACTTC. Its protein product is CASSSLTTSYEQYF.

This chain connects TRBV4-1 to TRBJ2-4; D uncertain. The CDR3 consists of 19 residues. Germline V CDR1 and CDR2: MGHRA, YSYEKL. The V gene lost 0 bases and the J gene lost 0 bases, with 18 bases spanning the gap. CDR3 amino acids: CASSQDRNSLYRAKNIQYF. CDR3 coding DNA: TGCGCCAGCAGCCAAGATAGGAATTCCCTATATAGAGCCAAAAACATTCAGTACTTC.

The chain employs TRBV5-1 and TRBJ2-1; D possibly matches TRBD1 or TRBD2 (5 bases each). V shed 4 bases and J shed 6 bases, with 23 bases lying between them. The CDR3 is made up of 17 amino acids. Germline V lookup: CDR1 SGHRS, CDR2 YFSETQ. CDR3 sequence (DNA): TGCGCCAGCAGCGAGGGGTTCCGGGCCCTCACGGGCAATGAGCAGTTCTTC. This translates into CASSEGFRALTGNEQFF.

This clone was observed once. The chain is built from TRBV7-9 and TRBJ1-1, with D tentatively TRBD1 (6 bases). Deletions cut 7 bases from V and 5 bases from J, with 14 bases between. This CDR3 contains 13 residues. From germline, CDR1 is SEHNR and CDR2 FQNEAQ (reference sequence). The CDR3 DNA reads TGTGCCAGCACCTCAGGGGCTTGGACTGAAGCTTTCTTT. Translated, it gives CASTSGAWTEAFF.

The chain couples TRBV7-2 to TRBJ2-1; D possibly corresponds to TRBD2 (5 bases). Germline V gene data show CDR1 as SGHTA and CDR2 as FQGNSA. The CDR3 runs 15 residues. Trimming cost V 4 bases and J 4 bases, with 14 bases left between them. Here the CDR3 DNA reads TGTGCCAGCAGCTCCGGACTGATGGCGTACAATGAGCAGTTCTTC. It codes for CASSSGLMAYNEQFF.

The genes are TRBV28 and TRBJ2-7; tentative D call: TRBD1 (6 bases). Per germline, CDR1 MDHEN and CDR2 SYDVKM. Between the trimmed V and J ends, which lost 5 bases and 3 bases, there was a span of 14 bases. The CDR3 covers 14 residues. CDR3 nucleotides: TGTGCCAGCAGTCCACGGACAGACCTCTACGAGCAGTACTTC. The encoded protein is CASSPRTDLYEQYF.

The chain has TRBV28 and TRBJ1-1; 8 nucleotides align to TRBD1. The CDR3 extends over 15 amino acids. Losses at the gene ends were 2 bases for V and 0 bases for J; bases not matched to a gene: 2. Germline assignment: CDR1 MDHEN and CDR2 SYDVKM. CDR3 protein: CASSLDRGMNTEAFF. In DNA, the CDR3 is TGTGCCAGCAGTTTAGACAGGGGTATGAACACTGAAGCTTTCTTT.

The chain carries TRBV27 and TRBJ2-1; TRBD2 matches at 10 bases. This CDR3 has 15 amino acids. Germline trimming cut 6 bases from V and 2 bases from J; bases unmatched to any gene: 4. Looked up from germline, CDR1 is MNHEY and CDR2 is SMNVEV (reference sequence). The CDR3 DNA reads TGTGCCAGCAGCCGAACTAGCGGGGCCTACAATGAGCAGTTCTTC. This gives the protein CASSRTSGAYNEQFF.

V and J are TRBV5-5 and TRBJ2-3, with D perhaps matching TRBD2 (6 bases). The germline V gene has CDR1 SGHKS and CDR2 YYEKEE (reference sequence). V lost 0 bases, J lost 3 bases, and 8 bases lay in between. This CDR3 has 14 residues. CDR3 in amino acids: CASSLAGATDTQYF. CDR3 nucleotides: TGTGCCAGCAGCTTGGCGGGAGCAACAGATACGCAGTATTTT.

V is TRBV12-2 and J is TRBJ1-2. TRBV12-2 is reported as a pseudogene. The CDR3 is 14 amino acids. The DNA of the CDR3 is TGTGCAAGTCGCCCTAGGGTGGCTAACTATGGCTACACCTTC. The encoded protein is CASRPRVANYGYTF.

The CDR3 nucleotides read TGTGCCACCAGCAGAGTGGGGAAAGAGACCCAGTACTTC. As protein: CATSRVGKETQYF. The rearrangement links TRBV15 to TRBJ2-5; D gene uncertain. Trimming pared 1 base from V and 3 bases from J, leaving 6 bases between. CDR3 length equals 13 residues. The V gene's germline CDR1 is LNHNV and CDR2 YYDKDF (reference sequence).

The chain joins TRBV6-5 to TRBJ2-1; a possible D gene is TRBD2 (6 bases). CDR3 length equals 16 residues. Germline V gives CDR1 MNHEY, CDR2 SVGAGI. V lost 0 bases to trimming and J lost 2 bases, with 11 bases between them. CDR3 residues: CASSYSGLATYNEQFF. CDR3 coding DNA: TGTGCCAGCAGTTACTCGGGGCTAGCGACCTACAATGAGCAGTTCTTC.

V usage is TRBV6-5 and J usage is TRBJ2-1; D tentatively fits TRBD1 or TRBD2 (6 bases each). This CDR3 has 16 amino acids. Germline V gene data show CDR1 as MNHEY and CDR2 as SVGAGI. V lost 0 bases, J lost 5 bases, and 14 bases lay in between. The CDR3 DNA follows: TGTGCCAGCAGTTACTCGATCGGGGGCTTCCACAATGAGCAGTTCTTC. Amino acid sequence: CASSYSIGGFHNEQFF.

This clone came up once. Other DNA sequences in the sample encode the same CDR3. In DNA form, the CDR3 reads TGTGCCAGCAGCTTGGTGGTCTACGAGCAGTACTTC. Amino acid sequence: CASSLVVYEQYF. The J gene is TRBJ2-7, the V gene TRBV7-9; D is unclear. Per germline, CDR1 SEHNR and CDR2 FQNEAQ (reference sequence). V lost 3 bases and J lost 3, with 6 bases in between. CDR3 length: 12 amino acids.

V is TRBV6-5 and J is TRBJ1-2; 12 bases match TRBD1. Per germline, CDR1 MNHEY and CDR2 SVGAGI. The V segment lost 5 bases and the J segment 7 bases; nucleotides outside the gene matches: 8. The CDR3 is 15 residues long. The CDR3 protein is CASSISGTGGSGYTF. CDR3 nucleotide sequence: TGTGCCAGCAGTATATCCGGGACAGGGGGCAGTGGCTACACCTTC.

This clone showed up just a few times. The CDR3 sequence is CASRLGTEAFF. As DNA, the CDR3 is TGTGCCAGCAGATTGGGTACTGAAGCTTTCTTT. The chain combines TRBV27 with TRBJ1-1; D gene uncertain. The V end was cut by 6 bases, the J end by 5 bases, with 7 bases between. CDR1 and CDR2 (germline): MNHEY, SMNVEV (reference sequence). The CDR3 has 11 amino acids.

The CDR3 coding sequence is TGTGCCAGCAGTTTAGGGGTGGGCAATGAGCAGTTCTTC. This gives the protein CASSLGVGNEQFF. This sequence joins TRBV27 and TRBJ2-1; D remains unclear. Germline CDR1 MNHEY, CDR2 SMNVEV (reference sequence). Trimming removed 2 bases from V and 6 bases from J, with 8 bases in between. The CDR3 has 13 residues.